This T cell receptor beta chain is drawn from a study of Ad26.COV2.S vaccination and SARS-CoV-2 variants. General observations from the study: Possibly, TCR breadth and depth analyses underestimated total T cell responses. Greater spike-specific TCR breadth was seen in vaccine recipients than in placebo recipients. Responses of spike-specific T cells (both CD8+ and CD4+) reportedly showed substantial breadth after vaccination. Breadth of non-spike TCRs did not differ between vaccinees and placebo recipients.

This clone turned up a few times. Antigen: not known. The CDR3 is made up of 14 amino acids. Germline V gene sequence: CDR1 MNHEY, CDR2 SVGAGI. The V gene end was trimmed by 7 bases and the J gene end by 4 bases; junction bases not matched to a gene: 6. The assay was immunoSEQ multiplex PCR, and TCRdb's table has in-frame clones only and misses some. This table holds some 180,000 clones, roughly 87% found once. The chain links TRBV6-5 to TRBJ1-5, with TRBD1 identical over 8 bases. The specimen was peripheral blood, collected after recovery from COVID-19. The TCR was taken from a human donor who had recovered from COVID-19. This CDR3 reads CASTSGQGNQPQHF. The DNA for the CDR3 is TGTGCCAGCACCAGCGGACAGGGAAATCAGCCCCAGCATTTT.